This TCR beta chain was recovered during a study of shared clonotypes between healthy human individuals. Study results and limitations: Larger estimated richness was generally recorded for naive subsets relative to memory subsets.

This clone came up a few times. What it binds is unknown. Profiled with immunoSEQ multiplex PCR; TCRdb holds only in-frame clones, not every one. The sample has about 2,500,000 clones; approximately 94% are singletons. Specimen: naive CD4+ T cells sorted from blood. Subset of the sample: CD45RA+ positively selected. The origin of this receptor is a young man in good health.

The CDR3 DNA sequence: TGTGCCAGCAGTCCCGCGGTCACCAATCAGCCCCAGCATTTT. Protein: CASSPAVTNQPQHF. The chain joins TRBV6-5 to TRBJ1-5; no reliable D call. V was pared by 5 bases and J by 3 bases, with 11 bases between. Germline assignment: CDR1 MNHEY and CDR2 SVGAGI. This CDR3 region has 14 residues.